This TCR beta chain was identified during a study of blood T cell repertoires in COVID-19. Generated by immunoSEQ multiplex PCR, the TCRdb table keeps only in-frame clones and is missing some. The table shows roughly 73,000 clones, with 88% occurring only once. CDR1 is LGHDT and CDR2 is YNNKEL in the germline V gene (reference sequence). CDR3 size: 15 residues. The ends lost 4 bases at V and 6 bases at J; junction bases unmatched: 5. This clone came up once. The chain combines TRBV3-1 (or the pseudogene TRBV3-2) with TRBJ1-6, with 8 bases lining up with TRBD1. The origin of this receptor is a human donor in a cohort sampled during active COVID-19. The sample taken for sequencing was peripheral blood. The CDR3 here is CASSPNDRGNSPLHF. The CDR3, as DNA: TGTGCCAGCAGCCCCAACGACAGGGGTAATTCACCCCTCCACTTT.